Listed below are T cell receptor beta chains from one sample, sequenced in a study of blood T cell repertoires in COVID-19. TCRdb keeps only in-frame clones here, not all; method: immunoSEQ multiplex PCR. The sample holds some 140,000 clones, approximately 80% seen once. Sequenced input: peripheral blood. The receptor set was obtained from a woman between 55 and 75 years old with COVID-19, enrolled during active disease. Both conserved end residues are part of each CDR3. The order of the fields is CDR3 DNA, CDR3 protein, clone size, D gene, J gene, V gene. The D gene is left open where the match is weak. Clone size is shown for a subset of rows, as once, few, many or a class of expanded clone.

TGTGCCAGCAGCCGATACGCGACTCGGGACACTGAAGCTTTCTTT	CASSRYATRDTEAFF	NA	NA	TRBJ1-1	TRBV7-9
TGTGCCAGCAGTATCGGACAGGGGGCCCTGTTTACTTTCTTT	CASSIGQGALFTFF	NA	TRBD1	TRBJ1-1	TRBV28
TGCGCCAGCAGTCTAGGACAGGGGTGGGGAACTGAAGCTTTCTTT	CASSLGQGWGTEAFF	NA	TRBD1	TRBJ1-1	TRBV5-1
TGCGCCAGCAGCCGAGGCGACGACGAGCAGTACTTC	CASSRGDDEQYF	NA	NA	TRBJ2-7	TRBV5-1
TGTGCCAGCAGCTTGGGCAGGGCTGGAAATTCACCCCTCCACTTT	CASSLGRAGNSPLHF	many	NA	TRBJ1-6	TRBV11-3
TGCAGTGCCAATAGGAACACTGAAGCTTTCTTT	CSANRNTEAFF	NA	NA	TRBJ1-1	TRBV20-1
TGTGCCAGCAGCTCCCCTCTAGCGGGAGTCGGTAATGAGCAGTTCTTC	CASSSPLAGVGNEQFF	NA	TRBD2	TRBJ2-1	TRBV13
TGTGCCAGCAGCTTTAAAGGAGGACAGGGATCACCCCTCCACTTT	CASSFKGGQGSPLHF	NA	TRBD1	TRBJ1-6	TRBV7-9
TGTGCCAGCAGCCAGTATTACAATGAGCAGTTCTTC	CASSQYYNEQFF	NA	NA	TRBJ2-1	TRBV3-1/TRBV3-2
TGTGCCAGTAGTACGCGACAGGGGGCAGGGATGAACACTGAAGCTTTCTTT	CASSTRQGAGMNTEAFF	once	TRBD1	TRBJ1-1	TRBV19
TGTGCCAGTAGTTTCAGCATTACTAACGCTGAAGCTTTCTTT	CASSFSITNAEAFF	NA	NA	TRBJ1-1	TRBV19